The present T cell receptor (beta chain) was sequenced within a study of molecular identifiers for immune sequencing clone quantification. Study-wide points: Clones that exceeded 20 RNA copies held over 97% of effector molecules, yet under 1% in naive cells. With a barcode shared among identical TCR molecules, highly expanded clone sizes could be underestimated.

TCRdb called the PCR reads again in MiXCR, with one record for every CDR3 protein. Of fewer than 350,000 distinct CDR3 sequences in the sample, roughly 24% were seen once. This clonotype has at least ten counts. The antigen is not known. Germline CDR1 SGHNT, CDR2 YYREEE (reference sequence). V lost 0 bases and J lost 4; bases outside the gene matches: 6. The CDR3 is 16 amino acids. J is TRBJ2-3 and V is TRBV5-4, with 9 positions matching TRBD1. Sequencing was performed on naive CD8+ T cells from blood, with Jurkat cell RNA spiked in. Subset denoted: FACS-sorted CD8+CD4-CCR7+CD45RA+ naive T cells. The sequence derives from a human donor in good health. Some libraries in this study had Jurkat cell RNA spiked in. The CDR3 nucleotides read TGTGCCAGCAGCTTGGTGAACAGGGGGCAAGCAGATACGCAGTATTTT. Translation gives CASSLVNRGQADTQYF.